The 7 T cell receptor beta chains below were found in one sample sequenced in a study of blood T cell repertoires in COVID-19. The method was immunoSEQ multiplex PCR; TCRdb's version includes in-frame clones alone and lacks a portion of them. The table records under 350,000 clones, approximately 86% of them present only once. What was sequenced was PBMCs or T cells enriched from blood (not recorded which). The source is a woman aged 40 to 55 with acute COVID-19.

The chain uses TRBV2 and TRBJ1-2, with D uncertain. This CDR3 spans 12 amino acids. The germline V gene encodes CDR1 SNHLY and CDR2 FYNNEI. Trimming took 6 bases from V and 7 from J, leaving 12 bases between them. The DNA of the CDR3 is TGTGCCAGCAGGGAGGTCAGCTCTGGCTACACCTTC. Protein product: CASREVSSGYTF.

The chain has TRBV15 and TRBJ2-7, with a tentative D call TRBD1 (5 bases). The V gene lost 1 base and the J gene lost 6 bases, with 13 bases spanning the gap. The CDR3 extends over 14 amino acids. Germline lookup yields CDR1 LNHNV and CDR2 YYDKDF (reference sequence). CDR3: CATSRATQDPEQYF. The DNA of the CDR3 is TGTGCCACCAGCAGAGCCACACAGGACCCCGAGCAGTACTTC.

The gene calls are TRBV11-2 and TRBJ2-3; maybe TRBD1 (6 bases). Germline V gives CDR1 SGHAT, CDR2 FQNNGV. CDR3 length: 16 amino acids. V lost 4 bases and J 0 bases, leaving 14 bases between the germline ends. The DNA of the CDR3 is TGTGCCAGCAGCTACAGGACAGTAGCTAGCACAGATACGCAGTATTTT. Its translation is CASSYRTVASTDTQYF.

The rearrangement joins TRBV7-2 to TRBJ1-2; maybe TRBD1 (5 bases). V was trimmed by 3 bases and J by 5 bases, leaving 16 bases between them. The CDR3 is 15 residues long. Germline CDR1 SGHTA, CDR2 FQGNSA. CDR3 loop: CASSFGQGLVYGYTF. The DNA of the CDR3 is TGTGCCAGCAGCTTCGGGCAGGGTCTTGTTTATGGCTACACCTTC.

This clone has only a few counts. The CDR3 DNA follows: TGTGCCAGCTCACTCCGGACTAGCGGGGGGACGAACACCGGGGAGCTGTTTTTT. It is translated as CASSLRTSGGTNTGELFF. The chain employs TRBV18 and TRBJ2-2; 14 bases are shared with TRBD2. Trimming at V came to 4 bases and at J to 0 bases, leaving 4 bases not matched to a gene. The CDR3 runs 18 residues. Germline V lookup: CDR1 KGHSH, CDR2 LQKENI.

The CDR3 loop is CAVQTTGLAADTQYF. DNA for the CDR3: TGTGCCGTCCAAACTACGGGACTAGCGGCAGATACGCAGTATTTT. This rearrangement joins TRBV10-3 to TRBJ2-3, with TRBD2 matching 11 bases. The CDR3 extends over 15 amino acids. V dropped 11 bases and J dropped 4; count of bases not matched to a gene: 11. CDR1 and CDR2 (germline): ENHRY, SYGVKD.

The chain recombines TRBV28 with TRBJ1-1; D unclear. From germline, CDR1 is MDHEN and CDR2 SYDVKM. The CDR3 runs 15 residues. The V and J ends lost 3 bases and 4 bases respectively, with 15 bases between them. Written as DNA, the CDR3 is TGTGCCAGCAGTTTTAATCAGGACTTAGGCACTGAAGCTTTCTTT. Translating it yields CASSFNQDLGTEAFF.